Presented here are 21 T cell receptor beta chains from one specimen sequenced in a study of T cell responses to AZD1222 COVID-19 vaccine. Clones were read by immunoSEQ multiplex PCR, and TCRdb kept only the in-frame ones, dropping some. The sample has around 150,000 clones; around 88% are singletons. The source material was peripheral blood, sampled on day 0 of AZD1222 vaccination. These receptors originate from an adult in good health.

This rearrangement joins TRBV5-1 to TRBJ2-5, with D unresolved. Trimming stripped 0 bases from V and 5 bases from J, with 11 bases between. The CDR3 is 14 amino acids. CDR1 is SGHRS, CDR2 YFSETQ, per germline. The CDR3 loop reads CASSLAIGSETQYF. The CDR3 DNA reads TGCGCCAGCAGCTTGGCCATCGGGTCGGAGACCCAGTACTTC.

This clone was seen a handful of times. The CDR3 here is CASSLNLANQPQHF. The CDR3, as DNA: TGTGCCAGCAGCTTGAATCTCGCCAATCAGCCCCAGCATTTT. This chain joins TRBV5-6 and TRBJ1-5; D gene unclear. Trimming shortened V by 1 base and J by 3 bases, and 8 bases separated the two germline ends. CDR3 length: 14 residues. Germline V CDR1 and CDR2: SGHDT, YYEEEE.

In DNA form, the CDR3 reads TGTGCCAGCAGCTCCGGGCCGGCGGCCGAGCAGTACTTC. Translating it yields CASSSGPAAEQYF. The chain is built from TRBV5-4 and TRBJ2-7, with D unclear. Trimming removed 3 bases at V and 6 bases at J, with 13 bases between. Per the germline V gene, CDR1 is SGHNT and CDR2 is YYREEE (reference sequence). There are 13 residues in the CDR3.

In its sample, this clone was seen once. The V gene is TRBV18, the J gene TRBJ1-5; D is possibly TRBD1 (5 bases). This CDR3 region has 13 residues. Trimming pared 6 bases from V and 4 bases from J, leaving 10 bases between. CDR1 KGHSH and CDR2 LQKENI come from the germline V gene. CDR3 loop: CASSVGANQPQHF. As DNA, the CDR3 is TGTGCCAGCTCCGTAGGGGCGAATCAGCCCCAGCATTTT.

The rearrangement joins TRBV6-5 to TRBJ2-6; possibly TRBD1 for D (5 bases). The CDR3 covers 15 residues. CDR1 and CDR2 from the germline V gene are MNHEY and SVGAGI. Trimming left V 8 bases short and J 4 bases short, with 15 bases between. Here the CDR3 reads CASAEWGAGANVLTF. The CDR3 DNA reads as TGTGCCAGCGCTGAGTGGGGCGCCGGGGCCAACGTCCTGACTTTC.

This chain uses TRBV15 with TRBJ1-5; D not certain. The length of the CDR3 is 17 residues. Trimming pared 0 bases from V and 0 bases from J, leaving 12 bases between. Germline V gene lookup returns CDR1 LNHNV and CDR2 YYDKDF (reference sequence). CDR3 DNA: TGTGCCACCAGCAGAGATCGAACGGGGAATAGCAATCAGCCCCAGCATTTT. Translating it yields CATSRDRTGNSNQPQHF.

This chain connects TRBV21-1 to TRBJ1-5. TRBV21-1 is recorded as a pseudogene. This CDR3 contains 14 residues. The CDR3 sequence is CASSKWRGIQPQHF. In DNA, the CDR3 is TGTGCCAGCAGCAAATGGCGGGGGATTCAGCCCCAGCATTTT.

The chain combines TRBV25-1 with TRBJ2-2; D might be TRBD1 (7 bases). This CDR3 is 15 amino acids long. The V end lost 3 bases, the J end lost 3 bases, and 11 bases lay between the germline ends. From germline, CDR1 is MGHDK and CDR2 SYGVNS. CDR3 protein: CASSEDRRDTGELFF. The CDR3 DNA is TGTGCCAGCAGTGAGGACAGGAGGGACACCGGGGAGCTGTTTTTT.

The gene calls are TRBV27 and TRBJ2-3; D is possibly TRBD1 or TRBD2 (5 bases each). The CDR3 loop spans 15 amino acids. The V gene's germline CDR1 is MNHEY and CDR2 SMNVEV (reference sequence). V was cut by 3 bases and J by 4 bases, with 14 bases left in between. The DNA for the CDR3 is TGTGCCAGCAGTTTCGAGGGGTCTGGCGCAGATACGCAGTATTTT. It encodes CASSFEGSGADTQYF.

This chain links TRBV15 with TRBJ1-5, with 7 bases matching TRBD1. V shed 5 bases and J 7 bases; nucleotides not matched to a gene: 8. The length of the CDR3 is 14 residues. The germline V gene has CDR1 LNHNV and CDR2 YYDKDF (reference sequence). This CDR3 reads CATSLRGRRQPQHF. CDR3 nucleotide sequence: TGTGCCACCAGCCTCAGGGGGAGGCGGCAGCCCCAGCATTTT.

The chain combines TRBV19 with TRBJ1-5; 8 bases line up with TRBD1. Germline V gene data show CDR1 as LNHDA and CDR2 as SQIVND (reference sequence). CDR3 length: 16 amino acids. The V segment lost 8 bases and the J segment 2 bases; nucleotides outside the gene matches: 11. CDR3 amino acids: CASGTGRQWGNQPQHF. In DNA, the CDR3 is TGTGCCAGTGGGACAGGTAGGCAATGGGGCAATCAGCCCCAGCATTTT.

The V and J genes are TRBV10-3 and TRBJ1-1; 8 positions match TRBD1. The CDR3 covers 14 residues. The germline CDR1 and CDR2 sequences are ENHRY and SYGVKD. V was clipped by 4 bases and J by 6 bases; unmatched bases: 7. CDR3 sequence: CAISAGRGQAEAFF. The CDR3 DNA reads as TGTGCCATCAGTGCGGGCAGGGGGCAGGCTGAAGCTTTCTTT.

J is TRBJ1-6 and V is TRBV7-9, with D unresolved. V dropped 0 bases and J dropped 2 bases, with 8 bases sitting between them. Germline V gene lookup returns CDR1 SEHNR and CDR2 FQNEAQ (reference sequence). This CDR3 region has 16 residues. The CDR3 region has the DNA TGTGCCAGCAGCTTAGCGAGAAACACCTATAATTCACCCCTCCACTTT. It yields the protein CASSLARNTYNSPLHF.

This chain uses TRBV3-1 (or the pseudogene TRBV3-2) with TRBJ1-2, with D perhaps TRBD1 (6 bases). The germline V gene encodes CDR1 LGHDT and CDR2 YNNKEL (reference sequence). There are 13 residues in the CDR3. V was cut by 4 bases and J by 6 bases, with 12 bases left in between. The CDR3 bases are TGTGCCAGCAGCCCACGGACAGATCATGGCTACACCTTC. Its translation is CASSPRTDHGYTF.

The chain carries TRBV27 and TRBJ1-2, with D possibly being TRBD1 (5 bases). CDR1 is MNHEY and CDR2 is SMNVEV in the germline V gene (reference sequence). The CDR3 has 15 amino acids. Between the trimmed V and J ends, which lost 2 bases and 2 bases, there was a span of 12 bases. This chain's CDR3 is CASSLISGANYGYTF. DNA of the CDR3: TGTGCCAGCAGTTTAATTTCCGGGGCCAACTATGGCTACACCTTC.

The rearrangement uses TRBV5-1 and TRBJ1-5; a possible D gene is TRBD1 (5 bases). CDR3 size: 15 residues. V was clipped by 0 bases and J by 0 bases, with 7 bases between them. The germline gives CDR1 SGHRS, CDR2 YFSETQ. The CDR3 region has the DNA TGCGCCAGCAGCTTGGGACAGTATAGCAATCAGCCCCAGCATTTT. Translation gives CASSLGQYSNQPQHF. The whole variable domain, remainder taken from reference TRBV5-1 and TRBJ1-5, is KAGVTQTPRYLIKTRGQQVTLSCSPISGHRSVSWYQQTPGQGLQFLFEYFSETQRNKGNFPGRFSGRQFSNSRSEMNVSTLELGDSALYLCASSLGQYSNQPQHFGDGTRLSIL.

The gene calls are TRBV12-3 or TRBV12-4 and TRBJ2-3; the D is unclear. The CDR3 is made up of 13 amino acids. Trimming pared 7 bases from V and 2 bases from J, leaving 10 bases between. CDR3 region: CASKVLNTDTQYF. CDR3 coding DNA: TGTGCCAGCAAAGTACTTAACACAGATACGCAGTATTTT.

The rearrangement uses TRBV27 and TRBJ2-1; D may be TRBD2 (5 bases). The length of the CDR3 is 16 residues. V was clipped by 8 bases and J by 3 bases, with 20 bases between them. Germline V lookup: CDR1 MNHEY, CDR2 SMNVEV (reference sequence). The CDR3, as DNA: TGTGCCAGCTCCCCGCGAGGCGTGGGAGTCTACAATGAGCAGTTCTTC. This encodes CASSPRGVGVYNEQFF.

This chain uses TRBV11-2 with TRBJ2-5; 7 bases map to TRBD2. The CDR3 spans 15 residues. Germline CDR1 SGHAT, CDR2 FQNNGV. Losses at the gene ends were 7 bases for V and 1 base for J; bases not matched to a gene: 9. The CDR3 protein is CASTKGSGIQETQYF. The CDR3 DNA follows: TGTGCCAGCACCAAGGGAAGCGGGATCCAAGAGACCCAGTACTTC.

The gene calls are TRBV25-1 and TRBJ1-4; 7 bases align to TRBD1. The CDR3 runs 15 residues. V shed 5 bases, J shed 4 bases, and the junction held 7 bases outside the gene matches. Per germline, CDR1 MGHDK and CDR2 SYGVNS. This CDR3 is CASSYLTGNNEKLFF. DNA for the CDR3: TGTGCCAGCAGTTACCTGACAGGGAATAATGAAAAACTGTTTTTT.

This clone was seen a single time. The chain uses TRBV19 and TRBJ1-1; D is unresolved. Germline V gene sequence: CDR1 LNHDA, CDR2 SQIVND (reference sequence). CDR3 length: 13 residues. Trimming cost V 5 bases and J 1 base, with 8 bases left between them. CDR3 in DNA: TGTGCCAGTAGTTCTACTCGGAACACTGAAGCTTTCTTT. Its translation: CASSSTRNTEAFF.